A selection of T cell receptor beta chains follows, all from one sample in a study of cytomegalovirus exposure and HLA in healthy donors. TCRdb's table, derived via immunoSEQ multiplex PCR, lists solely in-frame clones and lacks some. The repertoire includes approximately 120,000 clones, around 73% of them detected once, and about 4.5% sits in the top ten. Sample: PBMCs. These receptor sequences come from a man aged 55-75 years in good health and CMV-seropositive. The CDR3 runs from the conserved cysteine through the conserved F or W. A D gene is named only where the DNA matches it firmly. Some rows mark clone size as missing; the rest say once, few, many or name a class of expanded clone.

J	D	V	size	DNA	CDR3
TRBJ1-5	TRBD1	TRBV7-8	.	TGTGCCAGCAGCTCCCAGACAGGGGGAAATCAGCCCCAGCATTTT	CASSSQTGGNQPQHF
TRBJ2-7	TRBD2	TRBV5-6	.	TGTGCCAGCAGCTTGGGTGGTAGCGGGGGGGCGGGGGAGCAGTACTTC	CASSLGGSGGAGEQYF
TRBJ1-2	.	TRBV6-1	.	TGTGCCAGCAGTGCTTATGGCTACACCTTC	CASSAYGYTF
TRBJ2-6	.	TRBV5-1	.	TGCGCCAGCGAAACAGACACTGGGGCCAACGTCCTGACTTTC	CASETDTGANVLTF
TRBJ2-7	.	TRBV5-8	.	TGTGCCAGCAGTACCCCCCGGGGGATAGAAGAGCAGTACTTC	CASSTPRGIEEQYF
TRBJ1-4	.	TRBV27	.	TGTGCCAGCAGATACAACAGGGAGGGGAAACTGTTTTTT	CASRYNREGKLFF
TRBJ1-1	.	TRBV30	.	TGTGCCTGGAGTGTGGCTCCCTTAAACACTGAAGCTTTCTTT	CAWSVAPLNTEAFF
TRBJ2-2	.	TRBV2	many	TGTGCCAGCACTCGTTCTAGGTTGTACACCGGGGAGCTGTTTTTT	CASTRSRLYTGELFF
TRBJ2-5	TRBD2	TRBV27	.	TGTGCCAGCAGCAGCCTGTCGGGGGGAGAGACCCAGTACTTC	CASSSLSGGETQYF
TRBJ1-2	.	TRBV6-1	.	TGTGCCAGCAGTGCGGCGGATTCCACCTTC	CASSAADSTF
TRBJ2-1	.	TRBV6-1	.	TGTGCCAGCAGTGAAGACAGGTCCCGTTACAATGAGCAGTTCTTC	CASSEDRSRYNEQFF
TRBJ2-7	.	TRBV2	.	TGTGCCAGCAGTCAATCCGGGACACTCTCCTACGAGCAGTACTTC	CASSQSGTLSYEQYF
TRBJ1-2	TRBD1	TRBV5-4	.	TGTGCCAGCAGCCGGGACAGGGGTATCTATGGCTACACCTTC	CASSRDRGIYGYTF
TRBJ2-7	TRBD1	TRBV10-1	.	TGCGCCAGCAGTGAAGGCAGGGGGCTCGACGAGCAGTACTTC	CASSEGRGLDEQYF
TRBJ2-7	.	TRBV4-1	.	TGCGCCAGCAGACACCAGGGGAATGGTCTCGACGAGCAGTACTTC	CASRHQGNGLDEQYF
TRBJ2-5	TRBD2	TRBV7-9	few	TGTGCCAGCAGCTTACTAGCGGGGGAAGAGACCCAGTACTTC	CASSLLAGEETQYF
TRBJ1-2	.	TRBV25-1	.	TGTGCCAGCAGTGCCCAAGGAGCATTTCATGGCTACACCTTC	CASSAQGAFHGYTF